This T cell receptor (beta chain) emerged from a study of blood T cells in healthy people across ages. This clonotype was counted a few times. A J-beta primer mix and a sample-barcoded 5' primer were used in a second PCR of roughly 6 to 11 cycles. One entry per CDR3 protein results from TCRdb running MiXCR on the 5' RACE reads. The table lists about 760,000 distinct CDR3 sequences, roughly 25% of them singletons. This sample was also put to use in a study of T cells of mothers and their children. That paper adds: In each mother, TCR beta CDR3 reads exceeded 10 million; in each child, they numbered around 3 million. Related mother-child pairs shared slightly more overlap than unrelated pairs, but the difference was non-significant.

Sequenced material: blood. The source of this sequence is a boy aged 5-17 years in good health.

CDR3 DNA: TGTGCCAGCAAGTATGTAGCGGAGGGAACCCAGTACTTC. Encoded protein: CASKYVAEGTQYF. The chain has TRBV6-6 and TRBJ2-5; a possible D gene is TRBD2 (6 bases). CDR1 is MNHNY, CDR2 SVGAGI, per germline (reference sequence). Trimming left V 7 bases short and J 8 bases short, with 17 bases between. There are 13 residues in the CDR3.